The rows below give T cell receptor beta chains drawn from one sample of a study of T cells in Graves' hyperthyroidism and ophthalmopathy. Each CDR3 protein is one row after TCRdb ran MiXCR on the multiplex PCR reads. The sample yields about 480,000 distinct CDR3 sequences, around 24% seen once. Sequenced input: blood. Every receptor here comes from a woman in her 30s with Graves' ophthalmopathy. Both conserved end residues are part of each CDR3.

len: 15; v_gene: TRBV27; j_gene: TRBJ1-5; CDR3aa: CASSLSLNDDQPQHF
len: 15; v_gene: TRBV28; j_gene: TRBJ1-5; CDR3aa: CASSTTGEGNQPQHF
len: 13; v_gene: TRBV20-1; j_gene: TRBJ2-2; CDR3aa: CSTLADAAGELFF
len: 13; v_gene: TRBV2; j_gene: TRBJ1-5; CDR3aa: CASDRGAGQPQHF
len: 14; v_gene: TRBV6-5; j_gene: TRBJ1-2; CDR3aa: CASSSDRGSYGYTF
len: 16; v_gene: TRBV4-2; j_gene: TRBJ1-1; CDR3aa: CASSQDGGGLNTEAFF
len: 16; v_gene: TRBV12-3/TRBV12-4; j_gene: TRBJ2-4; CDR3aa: CASTTGQVGGQNIQYF
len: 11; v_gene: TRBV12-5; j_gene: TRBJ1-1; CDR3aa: CASGFGGKAFF
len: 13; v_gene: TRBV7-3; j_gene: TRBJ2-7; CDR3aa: CASSFGQGSEQYF
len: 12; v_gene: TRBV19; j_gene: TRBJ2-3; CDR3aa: CASSKQGTAQYF
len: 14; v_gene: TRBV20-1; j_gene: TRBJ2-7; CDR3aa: CSARDRTSGYEQYF
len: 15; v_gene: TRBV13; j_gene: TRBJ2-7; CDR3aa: CASSLTGGFPYEQYF
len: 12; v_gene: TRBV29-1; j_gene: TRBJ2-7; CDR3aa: CSAGTERFRQYF
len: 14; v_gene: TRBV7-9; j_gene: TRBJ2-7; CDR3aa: CASSREMGRVQQYF
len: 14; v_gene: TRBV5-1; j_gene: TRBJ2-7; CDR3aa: CASRPAGGTYEQYF
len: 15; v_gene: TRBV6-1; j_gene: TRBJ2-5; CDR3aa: CASSGQRGHQETQYF
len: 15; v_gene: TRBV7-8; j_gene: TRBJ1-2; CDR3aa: CASSLAEGSELGYTF
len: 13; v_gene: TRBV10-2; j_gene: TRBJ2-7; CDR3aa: CASLEARSYEQYF
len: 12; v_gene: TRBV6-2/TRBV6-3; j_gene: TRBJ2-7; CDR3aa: CASRPDTYEQYF
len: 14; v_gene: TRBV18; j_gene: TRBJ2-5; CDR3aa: CASSRGRNQETQYF
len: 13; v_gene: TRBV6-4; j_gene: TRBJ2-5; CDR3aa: CASSRQAGETQYF
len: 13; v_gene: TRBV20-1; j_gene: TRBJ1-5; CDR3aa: CSASLQGNQPQHF
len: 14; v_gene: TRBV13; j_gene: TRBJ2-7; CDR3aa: CASSLGGSHYEQYF
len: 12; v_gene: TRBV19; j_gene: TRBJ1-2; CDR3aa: CASSSGVRGYTF
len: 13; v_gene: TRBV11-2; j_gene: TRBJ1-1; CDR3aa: CASSLEGSTEAFF
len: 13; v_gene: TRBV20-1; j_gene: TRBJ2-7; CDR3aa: CSRRVPAGYEQYF
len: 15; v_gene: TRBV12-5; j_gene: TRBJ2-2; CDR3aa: CASGSGGTGTGELFF
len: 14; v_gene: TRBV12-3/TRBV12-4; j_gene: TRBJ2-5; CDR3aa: CASSQGSLRETQYF
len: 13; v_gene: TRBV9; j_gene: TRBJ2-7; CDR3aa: CASSVISGGDQYF
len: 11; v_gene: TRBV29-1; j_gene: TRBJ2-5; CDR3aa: CSVPEGETQYF
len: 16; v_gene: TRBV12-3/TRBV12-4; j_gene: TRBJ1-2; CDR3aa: CASSSTDSSYFYGYTF